Each of the 24 T cell receptor beta chains below was sequenced from the same sample in a study of siplizumab effects on memory and regulatory T cells. Measured with immunoSEQ multiplex PCR; TCRdb has only the in-frame clones, and not every one. The sample includes 100,000 or so clones, 94% of them seen just once. The sample was non-Treg CD4+ T cells sorted from blood. The receptors derive from a human donor in good health.

The V call is TRBV7-2, the J call TRBJ2-3; TRBD2 matches 9 bases. Trimming took 6 bases from V and 11 from J; bases not matched to a gene: 6. The CDR3 runs 12 residues. Per germline, CDR1 SGHTA and CDR2 FQGNSA. In nucleotides, the CDR3 is TGTGCCAGCAGGGTTAGCGGGAGAAGGCAGTATTTT. Its protein product is CASRVSGRRQYF.

The count of this clone is one. V usage is TRBV19 and J usage is TRBJ1-1; D not resolved. Trimming removed 9 bases from V and 3 bases from J, with 17 bases in between. CDR3 size: 14 residues. Germline V gene data show CDR1 as LNHDA and CDR2 as SQIVND (reference sequence). CDR3 sequence: CASKKNYWDTEAFF. The CDR3 nucleotides are TGTGCCAGCAAAAAAAACTACTGGGACACTGAAGCTTTCTTT.

This rearrangement joins TRBV7-9 to TRBJ2-3; D may be TRBD1 (7 bases). Germline-derived CDR1 and CDR2 are SEHNR and FQNEAQ (reference sequence). This CDR3 is built from 15 residues. Trimming stripped 4 bases from V and 1 base from J, with 12 bases between. CDR3 in amino acids: CASSSFRGGTDTQYF. CDR3 DNA: TGTGCCAGCAGCTCGTTCAGGGGGGGCACAGATACGCAGTATTTT.

The chain carries TRBV5-8 and TRBJ2-7; the D gene could be TRBD1 or TRBD2 (5 bases each). This CDR3 has 14 residues. Between the trimmed V and J ends, which lost 6 bases and 4 bases, there was a span of 17 bases. From germline, CDR1 is SGHTS and CDR2 YDEGEE. CDR3 residues: CASNPGDVAYEQYF. The CDR3 region has the DNA TGTGCCAGCAACCCCGGGGACGTAGCGTACGAGCAGTACTTC. Full variable domain (rest looked up from reference TRBV5-8 and TRBJ2-7): EAGVTQSPTHLIKTRGQQATLRCSPISGHTSVYWYQQALGLGLQFLLWYDEGEERNRGNFPPRFSGRQFPNYSSELNVNALELEDSALYLCASNPGDVAYEQYFGPGTRLTVT.

The rearrangement joins TRBV6-1 to TRBJ1-5; TRBD1 agrees at 7 bases. The CDR3 runs 14 residues. Germline V gene sequence: CDR1 MNHNS, CDR2 SASEGT. Trimming cost V 3 bases and J 7 bases; bases outside gene matches: 6. The CDR3 nucleotides are TGTGCCAGCAGTGAGGTGAACAGGGGCCAGCCCCAGCATTTT. Protein: CASSEVNRGQPQHF.

The V gene is TRBV18, the J gene TRBJ2-7; D possibly corresponds to TRBD2 (5 bases). Germline V gene lookup returns CDR1 KGHSH and CDR2 LQKENI. The CDR3 is 15 amino acids. Trimming removed 3 bases at V and 0 bases at J, with 12 bases between. DNA for the CDR3: TGTGCCAGCTCACCTAGAGAGGGAGCCTCCTACGAGCAGTACTTC. Translation: CASSPREGASYEQYF.

The genes are TRBV5-1 and TRBJ2-7; 7 nucleotides match TRBD1. J lost 2 bases, V lost 0 bases, and 2 bases had no gene match. The CDR3 totals 14 residues. Per the germline V gene, CDR1 is SGHRS and CDR2 is YFSETQ. CDR3 residues: CASSLGDRPYEQYF. CDR3 nucleotide sequence: TGCGCCAGCAGCTTGGGGGACAGACCCTACGAGCAGTACTTC.

The V and J genes are TRBV14 and TRBJ2-1, with D possibly being TRBD1 or TRBD2 (5 bases each). CDR1 is SGHDN and CDR2 is FVKESK in the germline V gene. This CDR3 spans 15 amino acids. V dropped 4 bases and J dropped 0 bases, with 10 bases sitting between them. The CDR3 sequence is CASSLGTSSYNEQFF. The DNA for the CDR3 is TGTGCCAGCAGCCTAGGGACCAGCTCCTACAATGAGCAGTTCTTC. Supplemented by reference TRBV14 and TRBJ2-1, the full variable domain reads EAGVTQFPSHSVIEKGQTVTLRCDPISGHDNLYWYRRVMGKEIKFLLHFVKESKQDESGMPNNRFLAERTGGTYSTLKVQPAELEDSGVYFCASSLGTSSYNEQFFGPGTRLTVL.

The chain links TRBV11-2 to TRBJ2-3; D uncertain. This CDR3 region has 13 residues. V was cut by 4 bases and J by 7 bases, with 12 bases left in between. Germline CDR1 is SGHAT and CDR2 is FQNNGV. In DNA, the CDR3 is TGTGCCAGCAGCTCCCCGCTTAGAAATACGCAGTATTTT. This encodes CASSSPLRNTQYF.

This clone was picked up one time. The chain carries TRBV2 and TRBJ1-4, with D unresolved. This CDR3 is built from 15 residues. Germline CDR1 is SNHLY and CDR2 is FYNNEI. Trimming removed 2 bases at V and 0 bases at J, with 7 bases between. Written as DNA, the CDR3 is TGTGCCAGCAGTGAACAGCCCACAACTAATGAAAAACTGTTTTTT. It specifies CASSEQPTTNEKLFF.

For the CDR3, the DNA is TGCGCCAGCAGTGAGGTGGAAGGGGGAAAACTGTTTTTT. This translates into CASSEVEGGKLFF. The chain couples TRBV10-1 to TRBJ1-4; maybe TRBD1 (6 bases). CDR3 length equals 13 residues. V lost 2 bases and J 10 bases, leaving 11 bases between the germline ends. Germline V CDR1 and CDR2: WNHNN, SYGVQD (reference sequence).

This chain connects TRBV5-1 to TRBJ2-1, with D possibly TRBD1 on 6 matching bases. The length of the CDR3 is 15 residues. Germline V gives CDR1 SGHRS, CDR2 YFSETQ. With 5 bases removed from V and 0 bases from J, the gap between germline ends came to 12 bases. The CDR3 region has the DNA TGCGCCAGCAGAGAAGGACAGACCTCCTACAATGAGCAGTTCTTC. As protein: CASREGQTSYNEQFF.

V and J are TRBV7-8 and TRBJ1-5; possibly TRBD1 for D (6 bases). Germline CDR1 SGHVS, CDR2 FQNEAQ. Trimming pared 10 bases from V and 5 bases from J, leaving 18 bases between. This CDR3 contains 14 residues. The CDR3 spells CATSSTGTYQPQHF. The CDR3 nucleotides read TGTGCCACCTCATCAACGGGGACATATCAGCCCCAGCATTTT.

J is TRBJ2-4 and V is TRBV4-1; D possibly uses TRBD1 or TRBD2 (5 bases each). CDR1 is MGHRA and CDR2 is YSYEKL in the germline V gene. The CDR3 length is 17 residues. The V end was cut by 0 bases, the J end by 8 bases, with 20 bases between. The DNA for the CDR3 is TGCGCCAGCAGCCAAGAGAGGCCTACCCTACTGGGGGACATTCAGTACTTC. Translating it yields CASSQERPTLLGDIQYF.

J is TRBJ1-6 and V is TRBV5-4; 9 nucleotides align to TRBD1. The CDR3 covers 16 residues. Per the germline V gene, CDR1 is SGHNT and CDR2 is YYREEE (reference sequence). Trimming cost V 4 bases and J 5 bases; bases outside gene matches: 7. The CDR3 loop reads CASSMGQGRNNSPLHF. The CDR3 DNA is TGTGCCAGCAGCATGGGACAGGGAAGGAATAATTCACCCCTCCACTTT.

This clone was detected only once. This chain joins TRBV28 and TRBJ1-5; weak D call: TRBD1 (6 bases). Between the trimmed V and J ends, which lost 6 bases and 2 bases, there was a span of 17 bases. Germline-derived CDR1 and CDR2 are MDHEN and SYDVKM. This CDR3 is built from 16 residues. The CDR3 DNA reads as TGTGCCAGCAGAACAGGGCCCCGGAGGGGCAATCAGCCCCAGCATTTT. Its protein product is CASRTGPRRGNQPQHF.

The chain links TRBV10-1 to TRBJ2-7, with D perhaps TRBD1 or TRBD2 (5 bases each). The CDR3 length is 14 residues. Trimming removed 3 bases from V and 3 bases from J, with 12 bases in between. Germline V lookup: CDR1 WNHNN, CDR2 SYGVQD (reference sequence). CDR3 coding DNA: TGCGCCAGCAGTGAAGGGTTGGGGGACTACGAGCAGTACTTC. Protein: CASSEGLGDYEQYF.

In this sample, this clone turned up once. The genes are TRBV4-1 and TRBJ1-4; 7 bases map to TRBD1. The CDR3 has 18 amino acids. Unmatched junction bases numbered 9, after V lost 2 bases and J lost 0 bases. The germline CDR1 and CDR2 sequences are MGHRA and YSYEKL. The CDR3 sequence is CASSQPRDRLSTNEKLFF. For the CDR3, the DNA is TGCGCCAGCAGCCAACCCCGGGACAGACTTTCAACTAATGAAAAACTGTTTTTT.

V is TRBV5-1 and J is TRBJ2-5; the D is unclear. The CDR3 consists of 14 residues. The V end lost 4 bases, the J end lost 0 bases, and 10 bases lay between the germline ends. The V gene's germline CDR1 is SGHRS and CDR2 YFSETQ. CDR3 nucleotides: TGCGCCAGCAGCCGAGGTCGAGACCAAGAGACCCAGTACTTC. This encodes CASSRGRDQETQYF.

This rearrangement joins TRBV5-1 to TRBJ2-7; D is possibly TRBD1 (5 bases). V lost 0 bases and J lost 12, with 16 bases in between. This CDR3 has 13 residues. The germline V gene has CDR1 SGHRS and CDR2 YFSETQ. The CDR3 bases are TGCGCCAGCAGCTTGGGACAGACGGATCACGCGTACTTC. Encoded protein: CASSLGQTDHAYF.

This clone was recorded once. The chain uses TRBV5-1 and TRBJ2-7, with D possibly matching TRBD1 (6 bases). The CDR3 sequence is 17 residues long. The V end was cut by 0 bases, the J end by 1 base, with 17 bases between. The germline V gene encodes CDR1 SGHRS and CDR2 YFSETQ. As DNA, the CDR3 is TGCGCCAGCAGCTTGGGAACCCCTAGGGACACTTCCTACGAGCAGTACTTC. Residues: CASSLGTPRDTSYEQYF.

J is TRBJ1-2 and V is TRBV5-1; D uncertain. This CDR3 has 13 amino acids. The germline V and J ends were trimmed by 4 bases and 6 bases, with 13 bases remaining between them. CDR1 and CDR2 from the germline V gene are SGHRS and YFSETQ. CDR3 amino acids: CASSSTRTNGYTF. In DNA, the CDR3 is TGCGCCAGCAGCAGCACACGAACAAATGGCTACACCTTC.

This chain connects TRBV29-1 to TRBJ1-1; D is possibly TRBD1 (5 bases). Trimming stripped 4 bases from V and 1 base from J, with 10 bases between. Germline assignment: CDR1 SQVTM and CDR2 ANQGSEA. The CDR3 sequence is 13 residues long. In DNA, the CDR3 is TGCAGCGTTGTTACAGGAGGGAACACTGAAGCTTTCTTT. It encodes CSVVTGGNTEAFF.

DNA of the CDR3: TGTGCCAGCAGCCAGACTAGCGCCCCCCAAGGAACCCAGTACTTC. Protein: CASSQTSAPQGTQYF. This chain links TRBV7-3 with TRBJ2-5; 8 bases map to TRBD2. The CDR3 runs 15 residues. Germline lookup yields CDR1 SGHTA and CDR2 FQGTGA. The V and J ends lost 5 bases and 8 bases, in that order; junction bases with no gene match: 13. Looking up the rest from reference TRBV7-3 and TRBJ2-5 gives the full variable domain: GAGVSQTPSNKVTEKGKYVELRCDPISGHTALYWYRQSLGQGPEFLIYFQGTGAADDSGLPNDRFFAVRPEGSVSTLKIQRTERGDSAVYLCASSQTSAPQGTQYFGPGTRLLVL.